Included here is one T cell receptor beta chain sequence, with context. Its specificity is unknown. These data belong to a study of OX40 agonist ivuxolimab in advanced cancers. The wider study: Dose-escalation cases comprised hepatocellular carcinoma, melanoma, renal cell or head and neck cancer. Enrollees could have had prior anti-PD-1, anti-PD-L1 or anti-CTLA-4 therapy, which over 35% had received. Patients achieving partial responses numbered three: one hepatocellular carcinoma case and two cutaneous melanoma cases.

Findings and limits, study-wide: Fewer expanded clones were found on average in CD4+ than in CD8+ T cells.

Deletions cut 3 bases from V and 5 bases from J, with 5 bases between. The CDR3 runs to 12 residues. Profiled with immunoSEQ multiplex PCR; TCRdb holds only in-frame clones, not every one. The sample shows about 20,000 clones, about 86% of them seen only once. The sequence came from an adult with an advanced solid tumor such as melanoma, head and neck, liver or kidney cancer. This chain links TRBV23-1 with TRBJ1-5; D is ambiguous. TRBV23-1 is labeled an ORF, and its function is uncertain. The specimen was CD4+ or CD8+ T cells sorted from blood, collected in a trial of the OX40 agonist ivuxolimab. The CDR3 is CASSHWDQPQHF. The DNA of the CDR3 is TGCGCCAGCAGTCACTGGGATCAGCCCCAGCATTTT.